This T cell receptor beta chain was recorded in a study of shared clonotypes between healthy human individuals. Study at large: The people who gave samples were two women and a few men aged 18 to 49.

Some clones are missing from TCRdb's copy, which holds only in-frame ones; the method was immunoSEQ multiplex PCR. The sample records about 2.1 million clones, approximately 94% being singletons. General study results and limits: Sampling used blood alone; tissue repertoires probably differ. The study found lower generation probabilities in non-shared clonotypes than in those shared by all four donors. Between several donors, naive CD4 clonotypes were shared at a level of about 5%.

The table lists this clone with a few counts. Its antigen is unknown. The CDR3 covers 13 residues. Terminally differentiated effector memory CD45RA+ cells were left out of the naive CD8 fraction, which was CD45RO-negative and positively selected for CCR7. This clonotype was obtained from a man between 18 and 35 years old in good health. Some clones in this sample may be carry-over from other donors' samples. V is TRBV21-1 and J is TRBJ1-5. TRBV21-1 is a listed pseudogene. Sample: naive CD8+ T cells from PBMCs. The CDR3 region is CASRDVGCQPQHF. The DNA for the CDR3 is TGTGCCAGCAGGGATGTCGGGTGTCAGCCCCAGCATTTT.